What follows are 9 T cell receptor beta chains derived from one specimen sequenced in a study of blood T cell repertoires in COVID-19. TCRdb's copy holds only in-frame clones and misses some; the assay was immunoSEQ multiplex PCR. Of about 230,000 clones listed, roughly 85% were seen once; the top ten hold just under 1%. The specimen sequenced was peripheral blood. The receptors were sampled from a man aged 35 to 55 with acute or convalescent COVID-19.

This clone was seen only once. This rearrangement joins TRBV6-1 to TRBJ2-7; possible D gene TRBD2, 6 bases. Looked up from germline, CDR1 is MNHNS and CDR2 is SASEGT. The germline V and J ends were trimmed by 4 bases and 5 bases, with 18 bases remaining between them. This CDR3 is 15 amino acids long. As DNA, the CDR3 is TGTGCCAGCAGTGCCCCTGGGCGGGGCGTCGACGAGCAGTACTTC. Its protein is CASSAPGRGVDEQYF.

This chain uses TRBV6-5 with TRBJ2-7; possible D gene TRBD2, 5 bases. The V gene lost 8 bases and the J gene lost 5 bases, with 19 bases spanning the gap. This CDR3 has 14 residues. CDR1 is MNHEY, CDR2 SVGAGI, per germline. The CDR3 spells CASAHPPTGDEQYF. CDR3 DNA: TGTGCCAGCGCCCACCCCCCAACCGGGGACGAGCAGTACTTC.

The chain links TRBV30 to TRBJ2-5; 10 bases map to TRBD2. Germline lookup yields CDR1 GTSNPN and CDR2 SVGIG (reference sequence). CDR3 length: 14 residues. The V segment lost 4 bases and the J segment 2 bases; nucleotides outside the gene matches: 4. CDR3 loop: CAWKIAGGQETQYF. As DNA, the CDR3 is TGTGCCTGGAAGATAGCGGGGGGTCAAGAGACCCAGTACTTC.

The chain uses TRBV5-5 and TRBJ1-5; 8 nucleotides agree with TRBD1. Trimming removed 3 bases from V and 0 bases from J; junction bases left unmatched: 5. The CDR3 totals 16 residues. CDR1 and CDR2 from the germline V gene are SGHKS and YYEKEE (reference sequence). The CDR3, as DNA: TGTGCCAGCAGCTCTACAGGGGGTTATAGCAATCAGCCCCAGCATTTT. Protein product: CASSSTGGYSNQPQHF. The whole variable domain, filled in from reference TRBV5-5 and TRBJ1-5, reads DAGVTQSPTHLIKTRGQQVTLRCSPISGHKSVSWYQQVLGQGPQFIFQYYEKEERGRGNFPDRFSARQFPNYSSELNVNALLLGDSALYLCASSSTGGYSNQPQHFGDGTRLSIL.

The CDR3 loop reads CATSTGGKTDEQFF. In DNA form, the CDR3 reads TGTGCCACCAGTACAGGGGGAAAAACCGATGAGCAGTTCTTC. V gene TRBV24-1 combines with J gene TRBJ2-1, with 8 bases identical to TRBD1. CDR3 size: 14 residues. Germline V lookup: CDR1 KGHDR, CDR2 SFDVKD. With 6 bases clipped from V and 8 bases from J, the junction kept 8 bases outside the gene matches.

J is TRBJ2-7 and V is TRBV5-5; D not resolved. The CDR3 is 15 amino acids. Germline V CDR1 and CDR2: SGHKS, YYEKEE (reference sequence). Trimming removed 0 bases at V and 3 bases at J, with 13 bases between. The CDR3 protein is CASSLAHTTNYEQYF. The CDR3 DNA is TGTGCCAGCAGCTTGGCTCACACCACCAACTACGAGCAGTACTTC.

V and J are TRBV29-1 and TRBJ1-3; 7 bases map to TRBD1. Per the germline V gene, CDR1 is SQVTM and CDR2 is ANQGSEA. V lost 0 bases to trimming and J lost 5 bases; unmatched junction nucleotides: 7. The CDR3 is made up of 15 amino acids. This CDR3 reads CSVEDPTGRRNTIYF. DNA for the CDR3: TGCAGCGTTGAAGACCCGACAGGGAGGCGAAACACCATATATTTT.

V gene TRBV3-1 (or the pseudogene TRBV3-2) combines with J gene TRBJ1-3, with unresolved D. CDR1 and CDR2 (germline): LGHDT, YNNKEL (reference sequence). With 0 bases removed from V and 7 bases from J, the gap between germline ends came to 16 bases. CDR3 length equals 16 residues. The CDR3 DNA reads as TGTGCCAGCAGCCAAGAGCCCAGGCCCTATGGGAACACCATATATTTT. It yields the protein CASSQEPRPYGNTIYF.

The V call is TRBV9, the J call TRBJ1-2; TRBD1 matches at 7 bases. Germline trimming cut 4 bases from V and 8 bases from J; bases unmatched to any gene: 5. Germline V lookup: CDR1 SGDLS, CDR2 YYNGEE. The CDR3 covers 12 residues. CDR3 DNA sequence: TGTGCCAGCAGCTTCTCGGACAGGGGCTACACCTTC. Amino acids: CASSFSDRGYTF.